This passage covers 14 T cell receptor beta chains from one sample sequenced in a study of T cell responses to AZD1222 COVID-19 vaccine. TCRdb's copy holds only in-frame clones and misses some; the assay was immunoSEQ multiplex PCR. The profile covers around 140,000 clones, with about 93% appearing a single time and 5.4% taken by the ten largest. Source: peripheral blood, taken on day 0 of AZD1222 vaccination. All receptors come from an adult in good health.

The chain carries TRBV7-2 and TRBJ2-1; D remains unclear. The length of the CDR3 is 14 residues. CDR1 and CDR2 from the germline V gene are SGHTA and FQGNSA. Deletions cut 3 bases from V and 4 bases from J, with 10 bases between. Here the CDR3 reads CASSFFTSYNEQFF. In nucleotides, the CDR3 is TGTGCCAGCAGCTTTTTCACTTCTTACAATGAGCAGTTCTTC.

V and J are TRBV19 and TRBJ1-5, with TRBD1 matching 10 bases. This CDR3 has 15 residues. The V gene end was trimmed by 1 base and the J gene end by 7 bases; junction bases not matched to a gene: 4. CDR1 LNHDA and CDR2 SQIVND come from the germline V gene (reference sequence). CDR3 in DNA: TGTGCCAGTAGTATAGGGGACAGGGGAGGACAGCCCCAGCATTTT. It translates to CASSIGDRGGQPQHF. The full variable domain, completed using reference TRBV19 and TRBJ1-5, is DGGITQSPKYLFRKEGQNVTLSCEQNLNHDAMYWYRQDPGQGLRLIYYSQIVNDFQKGDIAEGYSVSREKKESFPLTVTSAQKNPTAFYLCASSIGDRGGQPQHFGDGTRLSIL.

Only one count was recorded for this clone. The gene calls are TRBV24-1 and TRBJ2-1; 8 bases fit TRBD1. The junction had 8 bases not matched to a gene; V was cut back by 0 bases and J by 5 bases. CDR3 length: 17 residues. Germline V gene data show CDR1 as KGHDR and CDR2 as SFDVKD. The CDR3 DNA reads TGTGCCACCAGTGATTTGTCCGGACAGGGAACTAACAATGAGCAGTTCTTC. The encoded protein is CATSDLSGQGTNNEQFF.

V usage is TRBV6-2 or TRBV6-3 and J usage is TRBJ2-3; D is uncertain. Germline CDR1 MNHEY, CDR2 SVGEGT. CDR3 length equals 18 residues. V was trimmed by 5 bases and J by 5 bases, leaving 26 bases between them. The DNA of the CDR3 is TGTGCCAGCAGTACCCTACCGTCACCCTTAATAAGTCTAGATACGCAGTATTTT. Residues: CASSTLPSPLISLDTQYF.

This chain links TRBV6-1 with TRBJ2-7; TRBD2 is a possible D gene (5 bases). Germline CDR1 is MNHNS and CDR2 is SASEGT. V lost 1 base and J lost 7, with 14 bases in between. CDR3 length equals 14 residues. CDR3 nucleotides: TGTGCCAGCAGTGAAGATGAGACTATTTTTGAGCAGTACTTC. It yields the protein CASSEDETIFEQYF.

V gene TRBV6-5 combines with J gene TRBJ2-7; D is unresolved. The CDR3 extends over 13 amino acids. The V end was cut by 6 bases, the J end by 1 base, with 10 bases between. Germline V gives CDR1 MNHEY, CDR2 SVGAGI. DNA for the CDR3: TGTGCCAGCAGCCCCGGACGTTCCTACGAGCAGTACTTC. Translating gives CASSPGRSYEQYF.

The chain couples TRBV28 to TRBJ1-2; TRBD1 aligns across 8 bases. The CDR3 has 14 amino acids. Per the germline V gene, CDR1 is MDHEN and CDR2 is SYDVKM. The V segment lost 5 bases and the J segment 2 bases; nucleotides outside the gene matches: 4. Here the CDR3 reads CASSDRGLNYGYTF. The CDR3 DNA is TGTGCCAGCAGTGACAGGGGCCTAAACTATGGCTACACCTTC.

CDR3 sequence: CASSSLLHDSGNTEAFF. The DNA for the CDR3 is TGCGCCAGCAGCTCCCTCCTGCACGACTCGGGGAACACTGAAGCTTTCTTT. This chain connects TRBV5-1 to TRBJ1-1; D uncertain. V gave up 3 bases and J gave up 1 base, with 19 bases separating them. The CDR3 runs 17 residues. Germline V gives CDR1 SGHRS, CDR2 YFSETQ. The full variable domain, rest sourced from reference TRBV5-1 and TRBJ1-1, is KAGVTQTPRYLIKTRGQQVTLSCSPISGHRSVSWYQQTPGQGLQFLFEYFSETQRNKGNFPGRFSGRQFSNSRSEMNVSTLELGDSALYLCASSSLLHDSGNTEAFFGQGTRLTVV.

This chain uses TRBV12-3 or TRBV12-4 with TRBJ1-2; TRBD1 agrees at 8 bases. Trimming cost V 6 bases and J 8 bases; bases outside gene matches: 2. This CDR3 is built from 11 residues. Here the CDR3 reads CASSDRGGYTF. CDR3 bases: TGTGCCAGCAGCGACAGGGGCGGCTACACCTTC.

V is TRBV25-1 and J is TRBJ2-1; D not certain. V dropped 8 bases and J dropped 10 bases, with 15 bases sitting between them. CDR1 is MGHDK and CDR2 is SYGVNS in the germline V gene. The CDR3 runs 12 residues. The CDR3 sequence is CASSPTLAEQFF. In DNA, the CDR3 is TGTGCCAGCTCCCCGACCTTAGCCGAGCAGTTCTTC. Using reference TRBV25-1 and TRBJ2-1 for the parts outside the CDR3, the full variable domain is EADIYQTPRYLVIGTGKKITLECSQTMGHDKMYWYQQDPGMELHLIHYSYGVNSTEKGDLSSESTVSRIRTEHFPLTLESARPSHTSQYLCASSPTLAEQFFGPGTRLTVL.

The chain joins TRBV6-4 to TRBJ1-3, with D possibly TRBD1 on 5 matching bases. CDR1 and CDR2 (germline): MRHNA, SNTAGT. Between the trimmed V and J ends, which lost 6 bases and 2 bases, there was a span of 14 bases. The CDR3 spans 15 residues. CDR3 loop: CASRWDGCPGNTIYF. CDR3 nucleotides: TGTGCCAGCAGGTGGGACGGCTGCCCTGGAAACACCATATATTTT.

V usage is TRBV7-2 and J usage is TRBJ1-5; D possibly corresponds to TRBD1 (5 bases). Germline lookup yields CDR1 SGHTA and CDR2 FQGNSA. V dropped 4 bases and J dropped 0 bases, with 19 bases sitting between them. This CDR3 is built from 18 residues. The CDR3 is CASSSGPLGGYSNQPQHF. In nucleotides, the CDR3 is TGTGCCAGCAGCTCGGGGCCCTTGGGGGGGTATAGCAATCAGCCCCAGCATTTT.

The chain has TRBV10-3 and TRBJ2-1, with 13 bases identical to TRBD2. This CDR3 is 12 amino acids long. V lost 10 bases and J lost 8; bases outside the gene matches: 2. CDR1 is ENHRY and CDR2 is SYGVKD in the germline V gene. Here the CDR3 DNA reads TGTGCCACAGGGACTAGCGGGGATGAGCAGTTCTTC. Protein product: CATGTSGDEQFF.

V usage is TRBV18 and J usage is TRBJ1-1; D remains ambiguous. V dropped 6 bases and J dropped 7 bases, with 9 bases sitting between them. Germline lookup yields CDR1 KGHSH and CDR2 LQKENI. The CDR3 is 11 residues long. Here the CDR3 reads CASSPDGEAFF. Here the CDR3 DNA reads TGTGCCAGCTCCCCCGACGGTGAAGCTTTCTTT.